The 7 T cell receptor beta chains in this list originate from one sample, sequenced in a study of T-cell memory formation after mild COVID-19. TCRdb re-analysed the 5' RACE reads in MiXCR, keeping a single row per CDR3 protein. The sample holds approximately 490,000 distinct CDR3 sequences; around 21% are singletons and the top ten take 12%. Sequenced input: PBMCs or a T cell subset sorted from them (not recorded which). The source is an adult woman who had mild COVID-19 (a few samples of this study predate the infection). Cell type and time point are not known.

The rearrangement joins TRBV3-1 to TRBJ2-2, with D uncertain. V lost 0 bases and J 2 bases, leaving 7 bases between the germline ends. Germline V CDR1 and CDR2: LGHDT, YNNKEL (reference sequence). The CDR3 runs to 15 residues. The CDR3 nucleotides are TGTGCCAGCAGCCAAGAATACCGAAACACCGGGGAGCTGTTTTTT. Amino acids: CASSQEYRNTGELFF.

The J gene is TRBJ1-1, the V gene TRBV20-1; D gene ambiguous. This CDR3 spans 14 amino acids. CDR1 is DFQATT and CDR2 is SNEGSKA in the germline V gene (reference sequence). V lost 1 base, J lost 2 bases, and 11 bases lay in between. CDR3 amino acids: CSARVGSINTEAFF. DNA of the CDR3: TGCAGTGCTAGAGTTGGGTCGATAAACACTGAAGCTTTCTTT.

V is TRBV7-3 and J is TRBJ2-1, with no clear D. The ends were cut back, 5 bases at V and 5 bases at J, with 13 bases in the middle. The CDR3 covers 14 residues. Germline V gene lookup returns CDR1 SGHTA and CDR2 FQGTGA. CDR3: CASSPRGSDNEQFF. The CDR3 DNA reads TGTGCCAGCAGCCCACGCGGTTCGGACAATGAGCAGTTCTTC.

There are many counts of this clonotype. The V gene is TRBV7-9, the J gene TRBJ2-1, with D unresolved. The V and J ends lost 5 bases and 0 bases respectively, with 8 bases between them. Germline V CDR1 and CDR2: SEHNR, FQNEAQ (reference sequence). The length of the CDR3 is 14 residues. The CDR3 DNA reads as TGTGCCAGCAGCCTAAGCAGCTCCTACAATGAGCAGTTCTTC. Protein sequence: CASSLSSSYNEQFF.

Ten or more counts support this clonotype. The rearrangement links TRBV6-1 to TRBJ1-1; D gene uncertain. This CDR3 spans 14 amino acids. V gave up 7 bases and J gave up 3 bases, with 15 bases separating them. Germline-derived CDR1 and CDR2 are MNHNS and SASEGT. The CDR3 region has the DNA TGTGCCAGCATCAGGTCAAGGGTGGACACTGAAGCTTTCTTT. Translation gives CASIRSRVDTEAFF.

The chain couples TRBV7-7 to TRBJ2-7, with D possibly TRBD1 on 7 matching bases. V was cut by 3 bases and J by 2 bases, with 17 bases left in between. The germline gives CDR1 SSHAT, CDR2 FNYEAQ (reference sequence). This CDR3 spans 16 amino acids. The CDR3 protein is CASSFYGGTEAYEQYF. In DNA form, the CDR3 reads TGTGCCAGCAGCTTTTATGGGGGGACAGAGGCCTACGAGCAGTACTTC.

The J gene is TRBJ2-1, the V gene TRBV20-1; 13 nucleotides align to TRBD2. J lost 0 bases, V lost 5 bases, and 10 bases had no gene match. Germline CDR1 is DFQATT and CDR2 is SNEGSKA (reference sequence). The CDR3 has 18 residues. CDR3 loop: CSAPTSGRVLSSYNEQFF. The CDR3 DNA sequence: TGCAGTGCTCCCACTAGCGGGAGGGTACTTAGCTCCTACAATGAGCAGTTCTTC.